This T cell receptor beta chain was retrieved from a study of CD8+CD57+ T cells in acquired aplastic anemia. Across the whole study: Isolated CD4+ and CD8+ cells, once sorted, yielded DNA averaging roughly 3.2 ug. Study observations and caveats: Patients and controls shared 25 to 30 CD8+ CDR3 sequences, highly expressed in patients.

The CDR3 contains 16 residues. Germline V gene data show CDR1 as KGHDR and CDR2 as SFDVKD. Trimming removed 11 bases from V and 0 bases from J; junction bases left unmatched: 9. This clonotype occurred a few times. Its antigen is unidentified. For CDR3 and TCR beta VDJ profiling, genomic DNA was the template used. TCRdb analysed the reads with MiXCR anew, one entry per CDR3 protein. This sample carries roughly 58,000 distinct CDR3 sequences, around 50% of them seen once, and the ten largest clones take 2% to 2.5%. Material for sequencing was sorted CD4+, CD8+, or CD8+CD57+ T cells (not recorded which) from PBMCs. This TCR was recovered from a human donor in good health, serving as a control. J is TRBJ2-3 and V is TRBV24-1; 11 bases line up with TRBD2. For the CDR3, the DNA is TGTGCCATAGATCGGGGACTAGCGGCTAGCACAGATACGCAGTATTTT. Protein sequence: CAIDRGLAASTDTQYF.